The rows below give T cell receptor beta chains drawn from one sample of a study of blood T cell repertoires in COVID-19. This table comes from immunoSEQ multiplex PCR, and its TCRdb copy is limited to in-frame clones, with some not included. Here the sample spans about 28,000 clones, around four fifths being singletons. Sequenced: peripheral blood. Every receptor here comes from a man between 65 and 85 years old with acute or convalescent COVID-19. Each CDR3 is given with its conserved first and last residue. Each record gives: V gene, clone size, J gene, D gene, CDR3 protein, CDR3 DNA. A D gene is named only where the DNA matches it firmly. Clone size is not always given. Where it is, it says once, few, many or a class for expanded clones.

TRBV24-1	NA	TRBJ2-1	NA	CATSSRLLYNEQFF	TGTGCCACCAGTAGTAGGCTACTATACAATGAGCAGTTCTTC
TRBV5-4	few	TRBJ1-1	NA	CASSLAGNTEAFF	TGTGCCAGCAGCTTAGCGGGGAACACTGAAGCTTTCTTT
TRBV6-5	NA	TRBJ1-2	TRBD1	CASTPVGQGNYGYTF	TGTGCCAGCACCCCGGTCGGACAGGGCAACTATGGCTACACCTTC
TRBV12-3/TRBV12-4	NA	TRBJ2-7	TRBD1	CASTDRVGYEQYF	TGTGCCAGCACCGACAGGGTAGGCTACGAGCAGTACTTC
TRBV20-1	NA	TRBJ2-7	NA	CSVGRIYEQYF	TGCAGTGTAGGCAGGATTTACGAGCAGTACTTC
TRBV10-1	NA	TRBJ2-7	TRBD1	CASRPDRGTYEQYF	TGCGCCAGCAGACCGGACAGGGGGACCTACGAGCAGTACTTC
TRBV7-3	NA	TRBJ2-1	TRBD2	CASSGKGLAGGLEQFF	TGTGCCAGCAGCGGAAAAGGACTAGCGGGAGGCCTTGAGCAGTTCTTC
TRBV5-8	few	TRBJ1-1	NA	CASSLAEMNTEAFF	TGTGCCAGCAGCTTGGCTGAGATGAACACTGAAGCTTTCTTT
TRBV6-6	NA	TRBJ1-2	NA	CASSYSVRGNHGYTF	TGTGCCAGCAGTTACTCTGTAAGGGGGAATCATGGCTACACCTTC
TRBV4-1	NA	TRBJ2-3	TRBD2	CASSKRDTDTQYF	TGCGCCAGCAGTAAGCGGGACACAGATACGCAGTATTTT
TRBV19	NA	TRBJ1-1	NA	CASSDREADTEAFF	TGTGCCAGTAGTGACCGGGAGGCAGACACTGAAGCTTTCTTT
TRBV3-1/TRBV3-2	few	TRBJ1-5	NA	CASSPREGDQPQHF	TGTGCCAGCAGCCCTCGGGAGGGCGATCAGCCCCAGCATTTT
TRBV6-5	NA	TRBJ2-7	NA	CASTGDSVTYEQYF	TGTGCCAGCACCGGAGACAGCGTTACCTACGAGCAGTACTTC
TRBV28	NA	TRBJ2-7	NA	CASSFGARDTLEQYF	TGTGCCAGCAGTTTCGGGGCCCGGGACACCTTGGAGCAGTACTTC
TRBV6-1	NA	TRBJ1-6	TRBD1	CASSEPLQGRQVSPLHF	TGTGCCAGCAGTGAACCTCTACAGGGGAGGCAAGTGTCACCCCTCCACTTT